This passage covers 19 T cell receptor beta chains from one sample sequenced in a study of technical replicates of blood from a few donors. Measured with immunoSEQ multiplex PCR; TCRdb has only the in-frame clones, and not every one. The table records more than 90,000 clones, approximately 94% of them present only once. What was sequenced was T cells isolated from PBMCs. These receptors all come from a human donor in good health.

The gene calls are TRBV4-2 and TRBJ2-1; 10 bases match TRBD2. This CDR3 is built from 15 residues. The V and J ends lost 4 bases and 6 bases, in that order; junction bases with no gene match: 6. Germline V gene lookup returns CDR1 LGHNA and CDR2 YNFKEQ. The CDR3 loop reads CASSRAGGPGNEQFF. The CDR3 DNA sequence: TGTGCCAGCAGCCGAGCGGGGGGGCCGGGCAATGAGCAGTTCTTC.

This clone was counted a single time. This chain links TRBV5-6 with TRBJ2-5; D remains unclear. Germline values: CDR1 SGHDT, CDR2 YYEEEE. This CDR3 has 13 residues. The V and J ends lost 3 bases and 7 bases respectively, with 13 bases between them. This chain's CDR3 is CASSSIVEPTQYF. The CDR3 nucleotides read TGTGCCAGCAGCTCGATTGTCGAGCCGACCCAGTACTTC. The full variable domain, rest sourced from reference TRBV5-6 and TRBJ2-5, is DAGVTQSPTHLIKTRGQQVTLRCSPKSGHDTVSWYQQALGQGPQFIFQYYEEEERQRGNFPDRFSGHQFPNYSSELNVNALLLGDSALYLCASSSIVEPTQYFGPGTRLLVL.

The chain joins TRBV5-4 to TRBJ1-2; weak D call: TRBD1 (6 bases). The germline V and J ends were trimmed by 0 bases and 4 bases, with 19 bases remaining between them. Per germline, CDR1 SGHNT and CDR2 YYREEE (reference sequence). This CDR3 comprises 17 residues. CDR3 sequence (DNA): TGTGCCAGCAGCTTGGAAGGGGGTGTACACTTAATCTATGGCTACACCTTC. Protein: CASSLEGGVHLIYGYTF.

V gene TRBV19 combines with J gene TRBJ1-5, with D unclear. Germline V lookup: CDR1 LNHDA, CDR2 SQIVND (reference sequence). Trimming shortened V by 1 base and J by 0 bases, and 16 bases separated the two germline ends. The length of the CDR3 is 18 residues. CDR3 region: CASSIGLLGRLSNQPQHF. In nucleotides, the CDR3 is TGTGCCAGTAGTATAGGTTTATTGGGCAGGCTTAGCAATCAGCCCCAGCATTTT.

The chain combines TRBV28 with TRBJ2-4; 8 nucleotides line up with TRBD1. Germline trimming cut 5 bases from V and 5 bases from J; bases unmatched to any gene: 11. Germline V lookup: CDR1 MDHEN, CDR2 SYDVKM. This CDR3 has 16 amino acids. The CDR3 DNA reads as TGTGCCAGCAGTCCACCATTGACAGGGGCGGAAAACATTCAGTACTTC. It translates to CASSPPLTGAENIQYF.

The rearrangement links TRBV9 to TRBJ1-2; no definite D call. The CDR3 runs 16 residues. The germline gives CDR1 SGDLS, CDR2 YYNGEE. Between the trimmed V and J ends, which lost 2 bases and 9 bases, there was a span of 23 bases. The chain's CDR3 is CASSVSPVVGRSRYTF. CDR3 nucleotides: TGTGCCAGCAGCGTCAGTCCGGTGGTGGGGAGATCACGCTACACCTTC.

This chain uses TRBV20-1 with TRBJ2-7; D is undetermined. This CDR3 comprises 11 residues. Germline CDR1 and CDR2: DFQATT and SNEGSKA (reference sequence). The ends were cut back, 2 bases at V and 9 bases at J, with 11 bases in the middle. The CDR3: CSARTAAVQYF. CDR3 sequence (DNA): TGCAGTGCTAGAACGGCGGCTGTGCAGTACTTC.

The V and J genes are TRBV29-1 and TRBJ1-1; maybe TRBD1 (6 bases). Germline CDR1 SQVTM, CDR2 ANQGSEA. This CDR3 contains 12 residues. The V end lost 7 bases, the J end lost 1 base, and 10 bases lay between the germline ends. For the CDR3, the DNA is TGCAGCGCTGGACAGCAGAACACTGAAGCTTTCTTT. Residues: CSAGQQNTEAFF.

J is TRBJ2-7 and V is TRBV29-1; D perhaps matches TRBD1 (6 bases). The CDR3 contains 13 residues. Trimming shortened V by 6 bases and J by 3 bases, and 15 bases separated the two germline ends. From germline, CDR1 is SQVTM and CDR2 ANQGSEA. Here the CDR3 DNA reads TGCAGCGTCGAATCACAGGGAAGCTACGAGCAGTACTTC. It translates to CSVESQGSYEQYF.

The genes are TRBV9 and TRBJ2-4; 7 bases match TRBD1. CDR1 is SGDLS, CDR2 YYNGEE, per germline. The junction had 3 bases not matched to a gene; V was cut back by 3 bases and J by 9 bases. The CDR3 is 12 residues long. In nucleotides, the CDR3 is TGTGCCAGCAGCGGGACAGGCGGCATTCAGTACTTC. It codes for CASSGTGGIQYF.

With respect to this clone: A read error may produce the germline difference seen at one junction end. The chain carries TRBV30 and TRBJ1-2; the match to TRBD1 covers 9 bases. Per the germline V gene, CDR1 is GTSNPN and CDR2 is SVGIG (reference sequence). The length of the CDR3 is 11 residues. The CDR3 sequence is CAWSPRTGVSF. In DNA form, the CDR3 reads TGTGCCTGGAGTCCCCGGACAGGGGTTTCGTTC.

The rearrangement joins TRBV27 to TRBJ2-1, with 11 bases that match TRBD2. Germline CDR1 and CDR2: MNHEY and SMNVEV (reference sequence). This CDR3 region has 16 residues. Losses at the gene ends were 5 bases for V and 6 bases for J; bases not matched to a gene: 9. The CDR3 sequence is CASSPDPSGRFNEQFF. In nucleotides, the CDR3 is TGTGCCAGCAGTCCCGACCCTAGCGGGAGGTTCAATGAGCAGTTCTTC.

This clone was seen a single time. The chain employs TRBV5-4 and TRBJ1-1, with D possibly TRBD1 on 6 matching bases. CDR1 and CDR2 (germline): SGHNT, YYREEE (reference sequence). CDR3 length: 15 amino acids. V lost 5 bases and J lost 2, with 16 bases in between. The CDR3 loop reads CASSPPRGANTEAFF. CDR3 DNA sequence: TGTGCCAGCAGTCCCCCCCGGGGGGCAAACACTGAAGCTTTCTTT.

J is TRBJ2-3 and V is TRBV6-5; D call uncertain. CDR1 is MNHEY, CDR2 SVGAGI, per germline. The ends were cut back, 4 bases at V and 0 bases at J, with 8 bases in the middle. The CDR3 spans 14 residues. This CDR3 is CASSLRSSTDTQYF. The CDR3 bases are TGTGCCAGCAGTTTGAGGTCCAGCACAGATACGCAGTATTTT.

The chain joins TRBV2 to TRBJ2-6; possibly TRBD1 for D (6 bases). V was cut by 5 bases and J by 2 bases, with 10 bases left in between. There are 15 residues in the CDR3. In germline, CDR1 is SNHLY, CDR2 FYNNEI. The CDR3 spells CASSRGGPGANVLTF. The CDR3 region has the DNA TGTGCCAGCAGTAGAGGGGGACCTGGGGCCAACGTCCTGACTTTC.

The count of this clone is one. This sequence joins TRBV5-1 and TRBJ2-1, with 9 nucleotides matching TRBD2. The germline CDR1 and CDR2 sequences are SGHRS and YFSETQ. CDR3 length: 16 amino acids. With V trimmed by 0 bases and J by 5 bases, 6 bases remained unmatched. Here the CDR3 reads CASSLEAGGLHNEQFF. DNA of the CDR3: TGCGCCAGCAGCTTGGAAGCGGGAGGACTTCACAATGAGCAGTTCTTC.

The gene calls are TRBV19 and TRBJ2-7; 14 bases fit TRBD2. CDR3 length: 19 residues. The germline CDR1 and CDR2 sequences are LNHDA and SQIVND (reference sequence). Trimming at V came to 2 bases and at J to 0 bases, leaving 9 bases not matched to a gene. In nucleotides, the CDR3 is TGTGCCAGTAGTATACGAATGGGACTAGCGGGAGCCGTCTCCTACGAGCAGTACTTC. As protein: CASSIRMGLAGAVSYEQYF.

J is TRBJ1-1 and V is TRBV4-1; possible D gene TRBD1, 6 bases. V lost 0 bases and J 7 bases, leaving 9 bases between the germline ends. The CDR3 extends over 13 amino acids. Germline CDR1 MGHRA, CDR2 YSYEKL. The CDR3 bases are TGCGCCAGCAGCCAAGACAGGGGCAGTGAAGCTTTCTTT. Translation gives CASSQDRGSEAFF.

The rearrangement uses TRBV10-1 and TRBJ2-7; D is possibly TRBD1 (6 bases). Germline-derived CDR1 and CDR2 are WNHNN and SYGVQD (reference sequence). V was cut by 4 bases and J by 0 bases, with 7 bases left in between. This CDR3 region has 13 residues. CDR3 amino acids: CASSAGHSYEQYF. The CDR3 nucleotides are TGCGCCAGCAGTGCGGGACACTCCTACGAGCAGTACTTC.